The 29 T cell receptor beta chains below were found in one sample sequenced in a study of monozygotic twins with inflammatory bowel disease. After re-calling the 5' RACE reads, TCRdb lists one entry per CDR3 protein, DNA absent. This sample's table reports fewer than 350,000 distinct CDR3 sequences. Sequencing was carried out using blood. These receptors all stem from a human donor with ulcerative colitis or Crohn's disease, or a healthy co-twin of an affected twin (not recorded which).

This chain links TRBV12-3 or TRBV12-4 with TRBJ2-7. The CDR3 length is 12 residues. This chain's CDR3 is CASSYRAYEQYF.

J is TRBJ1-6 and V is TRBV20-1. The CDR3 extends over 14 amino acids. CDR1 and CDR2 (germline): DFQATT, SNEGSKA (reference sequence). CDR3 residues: CSARVGGVGSPLHF.

The CDR3 loop is CASSYYDKSRAFF. The chain carries TRBV6-5 and TRBJ1-1. This CDR3 spans 13 amino acids. CDR1 is MNHEY and CDR2 is SVGAGI in the germline V gene.

The CDR3 is CASSPTGPYTGELFF. This chain connects TRBV6-1 to TRBJ2-2; TCRdb selects TRBD1, and the lack of DNA leaves this call unchecked. Looked up from germline, CDR1 is MNHNS and CDR2 is SASEGT. The CDR3 extends over 15 amino acids.

The CDR3 is CASSLAWTGYNEQYF. The chain has TRBV5-1 and TRBJ2-7; the D call of TRBD1 rests on TCRdb alone, since no DNA is present to check it. The CDR3 runs 15 residues. CDR1 SGHRS and CDR2 YFSETQ come from the germline V gene.

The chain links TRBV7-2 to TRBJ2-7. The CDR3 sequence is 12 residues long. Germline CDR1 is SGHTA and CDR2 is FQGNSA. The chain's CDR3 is CASSGQFHEQYF.

The CDR3 loop reads CASSGIGKGGQFF. The chain uses TRBV9 and TRBJ2-1; TCRdb lists TRBD1, though no DNA is available to test this call. The CDR3 contains 13 residues. Germline V CDR1 and CDR2: SGDLS, YYNGEE.

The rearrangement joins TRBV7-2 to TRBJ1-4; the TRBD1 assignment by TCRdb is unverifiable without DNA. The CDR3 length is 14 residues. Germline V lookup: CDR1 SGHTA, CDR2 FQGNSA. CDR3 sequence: CASSLEQGNEKLFF.

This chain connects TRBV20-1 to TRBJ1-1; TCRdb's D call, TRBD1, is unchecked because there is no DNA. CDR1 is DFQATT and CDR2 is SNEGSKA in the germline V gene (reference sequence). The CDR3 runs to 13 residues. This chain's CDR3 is CSARTGGAPEAFF.

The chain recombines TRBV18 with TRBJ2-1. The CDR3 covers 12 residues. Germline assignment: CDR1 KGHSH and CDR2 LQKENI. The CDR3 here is CASSPNSHEQFF.

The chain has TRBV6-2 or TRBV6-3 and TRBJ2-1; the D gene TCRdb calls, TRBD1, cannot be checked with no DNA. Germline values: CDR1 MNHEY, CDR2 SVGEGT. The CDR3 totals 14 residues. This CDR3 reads CASLESTGDNEQFF.

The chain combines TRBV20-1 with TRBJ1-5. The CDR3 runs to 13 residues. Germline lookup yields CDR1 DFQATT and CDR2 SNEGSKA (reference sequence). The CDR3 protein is CSARGGILSSQHF.

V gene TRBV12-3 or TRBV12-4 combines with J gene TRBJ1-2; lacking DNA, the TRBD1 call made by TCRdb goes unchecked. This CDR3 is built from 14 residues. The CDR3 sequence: CASSTGPSNYGYTF.

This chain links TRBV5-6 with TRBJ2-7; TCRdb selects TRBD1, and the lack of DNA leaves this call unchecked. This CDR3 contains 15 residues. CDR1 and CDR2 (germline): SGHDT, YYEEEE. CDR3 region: CASTTFGTPSYEQYF.

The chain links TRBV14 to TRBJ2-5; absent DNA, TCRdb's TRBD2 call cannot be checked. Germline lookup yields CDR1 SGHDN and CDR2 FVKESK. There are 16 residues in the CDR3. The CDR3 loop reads CASSPTSGSRGETQYF. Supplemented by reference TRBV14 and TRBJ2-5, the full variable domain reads EAGVTQFPSHSVIEKGQTVTLRCDPISGHDNLYWYRRVMGKEIKFLLHFVKESKQDESGMPNNRFLAERTGGTYSTLKVQPAELEDSGVYFCASSPTSGSRGETQYFGPGTRLLVL.

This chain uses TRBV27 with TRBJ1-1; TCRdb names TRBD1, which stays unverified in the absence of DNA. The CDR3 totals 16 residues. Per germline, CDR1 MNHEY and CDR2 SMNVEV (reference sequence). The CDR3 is CASSLWGAKRRTEAFF.

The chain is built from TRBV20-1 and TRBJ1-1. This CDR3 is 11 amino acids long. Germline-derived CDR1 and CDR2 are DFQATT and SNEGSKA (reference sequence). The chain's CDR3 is CSAHMNTEAFF.

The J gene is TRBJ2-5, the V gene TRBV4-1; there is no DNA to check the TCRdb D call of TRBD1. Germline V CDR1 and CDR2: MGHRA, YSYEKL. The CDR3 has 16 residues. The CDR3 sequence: CASSQGDGILQETQYF.

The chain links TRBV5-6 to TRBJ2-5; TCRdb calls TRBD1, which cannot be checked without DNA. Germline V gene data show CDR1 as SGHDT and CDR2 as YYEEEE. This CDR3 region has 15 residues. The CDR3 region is CASSLVSRVYETQYF.

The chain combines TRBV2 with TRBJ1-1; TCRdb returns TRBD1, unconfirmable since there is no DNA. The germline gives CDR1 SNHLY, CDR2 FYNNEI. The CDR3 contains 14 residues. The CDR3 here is CAIRTGGMNTEAFF.

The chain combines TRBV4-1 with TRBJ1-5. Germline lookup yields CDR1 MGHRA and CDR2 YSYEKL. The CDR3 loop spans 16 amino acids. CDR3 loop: CASSQFGEARVEPQHF.

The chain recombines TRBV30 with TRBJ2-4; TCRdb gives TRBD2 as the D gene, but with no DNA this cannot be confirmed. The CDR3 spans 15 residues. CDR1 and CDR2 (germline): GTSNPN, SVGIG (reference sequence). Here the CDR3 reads CAWRLPWGAKNIQYF.

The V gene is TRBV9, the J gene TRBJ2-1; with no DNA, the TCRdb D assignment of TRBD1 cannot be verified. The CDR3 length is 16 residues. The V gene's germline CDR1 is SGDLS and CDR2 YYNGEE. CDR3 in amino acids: CASSVSSAPQSDEQFF.

The CDR3 sequence is CASKGASYEQYF. The chain carries TRBV12-3 or TRBV12-4 and TRBJ2-7; TCRdb lists TRBD1, though no DNA is available to test this call. This CDR3 region has 12 residues.

The CDR3 reads CASSLGQAAMDEQYF. J is TRBJ2-7 and V is TRBV7-9; TCRdb calls TRBD1, which cannot be checked without DNA. Looked up from germline, CDR1 is SEHNR and CDR2 is FQNEAQ (reference sequence). CDR3 length: 15 amino acids.

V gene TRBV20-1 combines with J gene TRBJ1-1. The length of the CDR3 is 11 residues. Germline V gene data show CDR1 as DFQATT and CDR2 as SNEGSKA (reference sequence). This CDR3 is CSAARSAGAFF.

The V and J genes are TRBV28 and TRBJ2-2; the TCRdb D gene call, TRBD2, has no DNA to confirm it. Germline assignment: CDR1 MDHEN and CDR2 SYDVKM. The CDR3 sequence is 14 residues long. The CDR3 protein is CASTGTMNTGELFF.

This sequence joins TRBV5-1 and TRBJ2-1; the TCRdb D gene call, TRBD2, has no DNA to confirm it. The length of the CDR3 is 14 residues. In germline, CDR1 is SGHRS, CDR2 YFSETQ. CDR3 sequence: CASSPMRRADEQFF.

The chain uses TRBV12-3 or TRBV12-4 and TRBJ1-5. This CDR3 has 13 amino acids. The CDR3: CASTVAGGTPQHF.